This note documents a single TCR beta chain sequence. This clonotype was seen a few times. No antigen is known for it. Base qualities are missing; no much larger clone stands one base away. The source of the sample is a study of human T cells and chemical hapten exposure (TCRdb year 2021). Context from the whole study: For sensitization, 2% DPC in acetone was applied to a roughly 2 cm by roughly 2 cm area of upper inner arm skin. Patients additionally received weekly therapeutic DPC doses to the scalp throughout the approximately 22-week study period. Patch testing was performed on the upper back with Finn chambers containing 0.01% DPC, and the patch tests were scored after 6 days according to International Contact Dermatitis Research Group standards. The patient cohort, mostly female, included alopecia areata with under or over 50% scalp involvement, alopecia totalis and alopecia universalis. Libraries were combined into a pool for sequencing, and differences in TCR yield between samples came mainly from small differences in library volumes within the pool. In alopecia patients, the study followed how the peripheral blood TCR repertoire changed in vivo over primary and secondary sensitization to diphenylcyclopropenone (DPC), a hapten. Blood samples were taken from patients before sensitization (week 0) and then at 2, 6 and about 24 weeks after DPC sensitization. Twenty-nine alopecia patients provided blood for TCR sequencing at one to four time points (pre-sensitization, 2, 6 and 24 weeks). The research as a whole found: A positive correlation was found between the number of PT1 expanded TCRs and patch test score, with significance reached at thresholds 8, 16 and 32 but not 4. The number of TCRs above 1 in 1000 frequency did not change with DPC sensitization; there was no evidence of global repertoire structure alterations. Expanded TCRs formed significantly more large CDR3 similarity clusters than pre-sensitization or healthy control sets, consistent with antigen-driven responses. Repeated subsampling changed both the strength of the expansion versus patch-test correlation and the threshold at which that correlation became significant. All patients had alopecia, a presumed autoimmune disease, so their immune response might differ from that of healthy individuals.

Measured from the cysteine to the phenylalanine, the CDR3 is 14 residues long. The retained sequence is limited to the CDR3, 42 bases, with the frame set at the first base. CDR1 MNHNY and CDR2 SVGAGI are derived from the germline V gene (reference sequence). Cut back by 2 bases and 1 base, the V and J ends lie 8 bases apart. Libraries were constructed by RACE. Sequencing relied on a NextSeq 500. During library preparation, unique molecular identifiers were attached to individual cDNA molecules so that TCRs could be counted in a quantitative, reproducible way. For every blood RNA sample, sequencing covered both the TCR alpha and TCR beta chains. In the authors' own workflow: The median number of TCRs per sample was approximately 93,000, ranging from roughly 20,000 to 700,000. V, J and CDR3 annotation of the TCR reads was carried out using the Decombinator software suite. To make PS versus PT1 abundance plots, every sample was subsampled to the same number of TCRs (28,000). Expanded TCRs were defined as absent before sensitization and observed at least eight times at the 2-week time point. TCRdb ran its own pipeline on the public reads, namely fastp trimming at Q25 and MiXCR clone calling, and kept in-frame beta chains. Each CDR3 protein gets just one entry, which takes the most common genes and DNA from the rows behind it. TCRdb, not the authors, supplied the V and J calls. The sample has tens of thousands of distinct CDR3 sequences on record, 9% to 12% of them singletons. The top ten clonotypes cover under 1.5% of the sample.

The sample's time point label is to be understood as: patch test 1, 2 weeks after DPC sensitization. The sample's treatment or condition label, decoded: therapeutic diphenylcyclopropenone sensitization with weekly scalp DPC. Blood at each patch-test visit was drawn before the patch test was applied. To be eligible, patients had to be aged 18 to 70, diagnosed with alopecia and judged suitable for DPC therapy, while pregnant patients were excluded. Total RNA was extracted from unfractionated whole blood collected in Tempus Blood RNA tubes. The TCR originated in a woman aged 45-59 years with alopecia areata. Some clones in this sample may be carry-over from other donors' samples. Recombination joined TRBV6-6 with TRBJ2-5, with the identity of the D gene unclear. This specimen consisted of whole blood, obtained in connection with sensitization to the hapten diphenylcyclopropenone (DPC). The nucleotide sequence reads TGTGCCAGCAGTTACGGGCAGCTCCAAGAGACCCAGTACTTC. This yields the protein CASSYGQLQETQYF.